This T cell receptor beta chain was retrieved from a study of spatial heterogeneity in lung cancer. Study-wide results and limits: Of tumor T cells, an estimated coverage of 5.5% to 9% was reached for alpha chains and roughly 13% for beta chains. Within tumors, counts of expanded alpha and beta TCRs tracked tumor mutation counts.

Time point here: sample taken at primary tumor resection. The donor group consisted of roughly 70 patients who had untreated, early-stage non-small cell lung cancer. Every molecule of TCR cDNA had its own unique molecular identifier. A single record per CDR3 protein comes from TCRdb applying MiXCR to the 5' RACE reads. This sample yields some 10,000 distinct CDR3 sequences, of which just over 14% are seen a single time; 15% belongs to the top ten. This clonotype has ten or more counts. Its antigen is still unknown. This clonotype was sampled from a male donor with early-stage non-small cell lung cancer. The sequences come from lung tumor tissue, collected at surgery.

DNA for the CDR3: TGTGCCAGCAGATTGACAGCGAACACCGGGGAGCTGTTTTTT. Amino acids: CASRLTANTGELFF. The chain couples TRBV11-2 to TRBJ2-2, with D tentatively TRBD1 (5 bases). The CDR3 has 14 amino acids. The germline CDR1 and CDR2 sequences are SGHAT and FQNNGV. V gave up 6 bases and J gave up 0 bases, with 8 bases separating them.